A single sample gave rise to the 23 T cell receptor beta chains below, sequenced in a study of cytomegalovirus exposure and HLA in healthy donors. This PCR relied on a set of 60 Vbeta primers and 13 Jbeta primers. Some clones are missing from TCRdb's copy, which holds only in-frame ones; the method was immunoSEQ multiplex PCR. The sample consists of under 200,000 clones, 80% to 90% of them appearing once. Sequenced material: PBMCs. These TCRs come from a man in his forties in good health and CMV-seropositive.

This clone has a single count. The genes are TRBV30 and TRBJ1-4; no firm D call. The CDR3 spans 12 residues. Germline CDR1 GTSNPN, CDR2 SVGIG (reference sequence). The V gene lost 6 bases and the J gene lost 8 bases, with 13 bases spanning the gap. The CDR3 region has the DNA TGTGCCTGTGGCTCAACCTTGGAAAAACTGTTTTTT. Protein: CACGSTLEKLFF.

CDR3: CSAGGRNTGELFF. CDR3 sequence (DNA): TGCAGCGCGGGAGGCCGGAACACCGGGGAGCTGTTTTTT. V and J are TRBV29-1 and TRBJ2-2, with 7 bases lining up with TRBD2. The CDR3 is made up of 13 amino acids. V lost 7 bases, J lost 1 base, and 3 bases stayed unmatched. The germline V gene encodes CDR1 SQVTM and CDR2 ANQGSEA.

This clone was observed once. V and J are TRBV13 and TRBJ2-7; TRBD2 matches at 15 bases. CDR1 is PRHDT, CDR2 FYEKMQ, per germline (reference sequence). There are 16 residues in the CDR3. V shed 2 bases, J shed 7 bases, and the junction held 6 bases outside the gene matches. The CDR3 DNA reads TGTGCCAGCAGCTTAAGGACTAGCGGGAGGGCCGGGGAGCAGTACTTC. The encoded protein is CASSLRTSGRAGEQYF.

The chain links TRBV5-6 to TRBJ2-7, with D possibly matching TRBD1 (5 bases). Germline CDR1 is SGHDT and CDR2 is YYEEEE. CDR3 size: 15 residues. With 4 bases removed from V and 1 base from J, the gap between germline ends came to 15 bases. The CDR3, as DNA: TGTGCCAGCAGCCCCGACAGCCAAGCATCCTACGAGCAGTACTTC. It encodes CASSPDSQASYEQYF.

The J gene is TRBJ2-1, the V gene TRBV7-6; 11 bases are shared with TRBD2. The CDR3 spans 16 residues. In germline, CDR1 is SGHVS, CDR2 FNYEAQ. Trimming removed 3 bases from V and 2 bases from J; junction bases left unmatched: 3. The CDR3 region has the DNA TGTGCCAGCAGCTTGCTAGCGGGAGGCACCTACAATGAGCAGTTCTTC. Its protein is CASSLLAGGTYNEQFF.

Comment on this clone: Other DNA sequences in the sample encode the same CDR3. This chain links TRBV5-1 with TRBJ2-5; weak D call: TRBD2 (5 bases). The CDR3 sequence is 15 residues long. Per the germline V gene, CDR1 is SGHRS and CDR2 is YFSETQ. V gave up 0 bases and J gave up 5 bases, with 14 bases separating them. The CDR3 DNA follows: TGCGCCAGCAGCTTGGTAGGGCGGGCTGAGGAGACCCAGTACTTC. It translates to CASSLVGRAEETQYF. The full variable domain, rest sourced from reference TRBV5-1 and TRBJ2-5, is KAGVTQTPRYLIKTRGQQVTLSCSPISGHRSVSWYQQTPGQGLQFLFEYFSETQRNKGNFPGRFSGRQFSNSRSEMNVSTLELGDSALYLCASSLVGRAEETQYFGPGTRLLVL.

This chain joins TRBV6-6 and TRBJ2-1; D is possibly TRBD2 (6 bases). This CDR3 is 15 amino acids long. V shed 7 bases and J shed 2 bases, with 15 bases lying between them. CDR1 MNHNY and CDR2 SVGAGI come from the germline V gene (reference sequence). CDR3 in DNA: TGTGCCAGCAAGGAGGGAGTGGCCCCCTACAATGAGCAGTTCTTC. Its protein product is CASKEGVAPYNEQFF.

The chain uses TRBV5-1 and TRBJ2-5; 11 positions match TRBD2. The CDR3 runs 19 residues. V was pared by 0 bases and J by 4 bases, with 14 bases of the junction left unmatched. Looked up from germline, CDR1 is SGHRS and CDR2 is YFSETQ. The CDR3 here is CASSLGWGRLAGGGETQYF. In DNA, the CDR3 is TGCGCCAGCAGCTTGGGATGGGGGAGGCTAGCGGGAGGAGGAGAGACCCAGTACTTC.

This clone was seen only a few times. J is TRBJ1-1 and V is TRBV2; D is possibly TRBD1 (6 bases). This CDR3 comprises 16 residues. Per germline, CDR1 SNHLY and CDR2 FYNNEI. Trimming shortened V by 0 bases and J by 1 base, and 12 bases separated the two germline ends. CDR3 nucleotides: TGTGCCAGCAGTGAAGCGATGGGGGCCCGGAACACTGAAGCTTTCTTT. It codes for CASSEAMGARNTEAFF. The full variable domain, rest sourced from reference TRBV2 and TRBJ1-1, is EPEVTQTPSHQVTQMGQEVILRCVPISNHLYFYWYRQILGQKVEFLVSFYNNEISEKSEIFDDQFSVERPDGSNFTLKIRSTKLEDSAMYFCASSEAMGARNTEAFFGQGTRLTVV.

This clone was observed once. The rearrangement links TRBV6-1 to TRBJ1-2; D is ambiguous. Trimming cost V 8 bases and J 6 bases, with 16 bases left between them. The CDR3 loop spans 13 amino acids. From germline, CDR1 is MNHNS and CDR2 SASEGT. The CDR3 here is CASAGSSHNGYTF. The DNA for the CDR3 is TGTGCCAGCGCCGGCTCTAGTCACAATGGCTACACCTTC.

The chain is built from TRBV5-5 and TRBJ1-4; 7 nucleotides line up with TRBD1. The CDR3 covers 15 residues. Germline CDR1 SGHKS, CDR2 YYEKEE (reference sequence). Trimming removed 5 bases from V and 0 bases from J; junction bases left unmatched: 4. The DNA of the CDR3 is TGTGCCAGCAGTCGGGACAGCACAACTAATGAAAAACTGTTTTTT. It translates to CASSRDSTTNEKLFF.

This clone was recorded a few times. The J gene is TRBJ2-1, the V gene TRBV14, with D unclear. The CDR3 runs 14 residues. Germline V gene lookup returns CDR1 SGHDN and CDR2 FVKESK. Trimming removed 2 bases from V and 4 bases from J, with 9 bases in between. DNA of the CDR3: TGTGCCAGCAGCCAACAGGCCTTATACAATGAGCAGTTCTTC. Its protein is CASSQQALYNEQFF.

V usage is TRBV11-3 and J usage is TRBJ2-6; D remains unclear. The CDR3 consists of 16 residues. V was clipped by 4 bases and J by 0 bases, with 10 bases between them. Germline CDR1 and CDR2: SGHNT and YENEEA. The CDR3: CASSSQPSSGANVLTF. For the CDR3, the DNA is TGTGCCAGCAGCTCACAACCTAGCTCTGGGGCCAACGTCCTGACTTTC.

This clone appeared once. This chain connects TRBV6-5 to TRBJ2-7; TRBD2 matches 7 bases. The germline CDR1 and CDR2 sequences are MNHEY and SVGAGI. The CDR3 runs 15 residues. V was pared by 3 bases and J by 2 bases, with 7 bases of the junction left unmatched. Here the CDR3 reads CASSYEAGETYEQYF. The CDR3 region has the DNA TGTGCCAGCAGTTATGAGGCGGGGGAGACCTACGAGCAGTACTTC.

V and J are TRBV20-1 and TRBJ2-5; a possible D gene is TRBD2 (6 bases). Germline assignment: CDR1 DFQATT and CDR2 SNEGSKA (reference sequence). V was clipped by 7 bases and J by 5 bases, with 11 bases between them. This CDR3 has 11 amino acids. The CDR3 protein is CSGGRGETQYF. For the CDR3, the DNA is TGCAGTGGTGGACGGGGGGAGACCCAGTACTTC.

Of note for this clone: Its ends do not fully match the called genes, so a read error is possible. The rearrangement joins TRBV20-1 to TRBJ1-2; D gene uncertain. Germline CDR1 is DFQATT and CDR2 is SNEGSKA (reference sequence). The length of the CDR3 is 11 residues. CDR3 residues: CSAGDSYGYTF. CDR3 DNA: TGCAGTGCTGGAGATAGCTATGGCTACACCTTC.

This chain uses TRBV2 with TRBJ2-3; D perhaps matches TRBD2 (5 bases). The length of the CDR3 is 14 residues. Between the trimmed V and J ends, which lost 9 bases and 8 bases, there was a span of 21 bases. Germline CDR1 reads SNHLY; CDR2 reads FYNNEI. CDR3: CASGRAGRHGTQYF. The CDR3 DNA reads as TGTGCCAGTGGGAGAGCTGGCCGGCACGGTACGCAGTATTTT. The full variable domain, its missing parts supplied by reference TRBV2 and TRBJ2-3, is EPEVTQTPSHQVTQMGQEVILRCVPISNHLYFYWYRQILGQKVEFLVSFYNNEISEKSEIFDDQFSVERPDGSNFTLKIRSTKLEDSAMYFCASGRAGRHGTQYFGPGTRLTVL.

Here the CDR3 DNA reads TGTGCCAGCAGCTTAGTGTTAGGGGATGGCTACACCTTC. Protein product: CASSLVLGDGYTF. The genes are TRBV7-6 and TRBJ1-2, with a possible D match to TRBD1 (5 bases). The CDR3 loop spans 13 amino acids. The germline CDR1 and CDR2 sequences are SGHVS and FNYEAQ. V lost 1 base and J lost 6, with 9 bases in between.

This clone has more than one count but fewer than ten. This chain links TRBV5-6 with TRBJ1-2; D unclear. V lost 1 base to trimming and J lost 6 bases, with 13 bases between them. Germline V gene sequence: CDR1 SGHDT, CDR2 YYEEEE. There are 14 residues in the CDR3. The CDR3 DNA reads as TGTGCCAGCAGCTTGACGTGGCCCACGAATGGCTACACCTTC. Translation gives CASSLTWPTNGYTF.

V gene TRBV29-1 combines with J gene TRBJ2-1; TRBD2 matches 11 bases. CDR3 size: 15 residues. Trimming at V came to 6 bases and at J to 0 bases, leaving 4 bases not matched to a gene. Looked up from germline, CDR1 is SQVTM and CDR2 is ANQGSEA. The CDR3 nucleotides read TGCAGCGTCAAACTAGCGGGGGCCTCCTACAATGAGCAGTTCTTC. It encodes CSVKLAGASYNEQFF.

The chain employs TRBV7-2 and TRBJ2-5; 7 bases are a match to TRBD1. The CDR3 runs 15 residues. V gave up 5 bases and J gave up 2 bases; unmatched junction bases: 8. The germline V gene encodes CDR1 SGHTA and CDR2 FQGNSA. CDR3 sequence (DNA): TGTGCCAGCAGCAGACGGACAGGTACACAAGAGACCCAGTACTTC. Its protein product is CASSRRTGTQETQYF.

V usage is TRBV19 and J usage is TRBJ2-5, with TRBD1 matching 9 bases. Losses at the gene ends were 4 bases for V and 2 bases for J; bases not matched to a gene: 8. The V gene's germline CDR1 is LNHDA and CDR2 SQIVND (reference sequence). CDR3 size: 16 residues. The CDR3 loop reads CASSRFDGTGQETQYF. The CDR3 DNA follows: TGTGCCAGTAGTAGATTCGACGGGACAGGGCAAGAGACCCAGTACTTC.

V and J are TRBV6-5 and TRBJ2-2; maybe TRBD1 (5 bases). Between the trimmed V and J ends, which lost 7 bases and 5 bases, there was a span of 14 bases. Germline V gene data show CDR1 as MNHEY and CDR2 as SVGAGI. CDR3 length: 14 amino acids. The CDR3 region is CASTLGQTTGELFF. For the CDR3, the DNA is TGTGCCAGCACCCTAGGACAAACGACCGGGGAGCTGTTTTTT.